The 30 T cell receptor beta chains below come from one sample, sequenced in a study of shared clonotypes between healthy human individuals. The repertoire was sequenced with immunoSEQ multiplex PCR; TCRdb's copy has only in-frame clones and lacks some. The sample has some 1,100,000 clones, 78% seen once. Input material: memory CD4+ T cells from PBMCs. The subset here: CD45RA-negative fraction. The receptors stem from a man aged 18 to 30 in good health. Some clones in this sample may be carry-over from other donors' samples.

In DNA, the CDR3 is TGTGCCAGCAGCTGGGACACAGGGGGCCAGCAGTTCTTC. Translating it yields CASSWDTGGQQFF. The rearrangement joins TRBV7-2 to TRBJ2-1; 9 nucleotides agree with TRBD1. Germline V gene data show CDR1 as SGHTA and CDR2 as FQGNSA. V shed 4 bases and J 11 bases; nucleotides not matched to a gene: 6. The CDR3 is 13 residues long.

The chain combines TRBV19 with TRBJ2-3; 8 bases line up with TRBD1. V was pared by 8 bases and J by 2 bases, with 12 bases of the junction left unmatched. There are 16 residues in the CDR3. Germline V gene lookup returns CDR1 LNHDA and CDR2 SQIVND (reference sequence). The CDR3 region has the DNA TGTGCCAGTTCTTACGGCGGACAGGGATACACAGATACGCAGTATTTT. Encoded protein: CASSYGGQGYTDTQYF. Variable domain in full (rest from reference TRBV19 and TRBJ2-3): DGGITQSPKYLFRKEGQNVTLSCEQNLNHDAMYWYRQDPGQGLRLIYYSQIVNDFQKGDIAEGYSVSREKKESFPLTVTSAQKNPTAFYLCASSYGGQGYTDTQYFGPGTRLTVL.

The chain joins TRBV28 to TRBJ1-1; D remains ambiguous. CDR1 is MDHEN and CDR2 is SYDVKM in the germline V gene. V lost 3 bases, J lost 4 bases, and 9 bases lay in between. The CDR3 has 13 amino acids. CDR3 sequence: CASSFMRGTEAFF. The CDR3 DNA is TGTGCCAGCAGTTTTATGCGGGGCACTGAAGCTTTCTTT. Supplemented by reference TRBV28 and TRBJ1-1, the full variable domain reads DVKVTQSSRYLVKRTGEKVFLECVQDMDHENMFWYRQDPGLGLRLIYFSYDVKMKEKGDIPEGYSVSREKKERFSLILESASTNQTSMYLCASSFMRGTEAFFGQGTRLTVV.

Details on this clone: The identical CDR3 is also encoded by other nucleotide sequences in the sample. This chain uses TRBV5-1 with TRBJ2-2; D remains unclear. Between the trimmed V and J ends, which lost 4 bases and 0 bases, there was a span of 7 bases. Germline V gene data show CDR1 as SGHRS and CDR2 as YFSETQ. This CDR3 is built from 14 residues. Written as DNA, the CDR3 is TGCGCCAGCAGCCTTCTAGCGAACACCGGGGAGCTGTTTTTT. Protein sequence: CASSLLANTGELFF.

The rearrangement links TRBV13 to TRBJ2-6; D gene ambiguous. The CDR3 is 14 residues long. V was trimmed by 2 bases and J by 3 bases, leaving 5 bases between them. Germline loops: CDR1 PRHDT, CDR2 FYEKMQ (reference sequence). The CDR3 region has the DNA TGTGCCAGCAGCTTAATCGGTGGGGCCAACGTCCTGACTTTC. It encodes CASSLIGGANVLTF. Complete variable domain (other parts from reference TRBV13 and TRBJ2-6): AAGVIQSPRHLIKEKRETATLKCYPIPRHDTVYWYQQGPGQDPQFLISFYEKMQSDKGSIPDRFSAQQFSDYHSELNMSSLELGDSALYFCASSLIGGANVLTFGAGSRLTVL.

This clone was counted many times. The CDR3 DNA follows: TGCGCCAGCAGCTTGTGGGCAGGGGAGACCTCTGGAAACACCATATATTTT. Residues: CASSLWAGETSGNTIYF. This chain links TRBV5-1 with TRBJ1-3; a possible D gene is TRBD1 (6 bases). Germline-derived CDR1 and CDR2 are SGHRS and YFSETQ. Between the trimmed V and J ends, which lost 1 base and 0 bases, there was a span of 14 bases. CDR3 length equals 17 residues.

The chain uses TRBV19 and TRBJ1-1; TRBD1 matches 7 bases. V lost 8 bases and J lost 11; bases outside the gene matches: 8. Germline CDR1 is LNHDA and CDR2 is SQIVND (reference sequence). The CDR3 is 11 residues long. The CDR3 is CASLEQGSAFF. In DNA, the CDR3 is TGTGCCAGTCTGGAACAGGGGTCGGCTTTCTTT.

This chain joins TRBV9 and TRBJ1-2; no reliable D call. V dropped 4 bases and J dropped 1 base, with 2 bases sitting between them. The CDR3 runs to 11 residues. Germline V gene data show CDR1 as SGDLS and CDR2 as YYNGEE. CDR3 in amino acids: CASSSNYGYTF. For the CDR3, the DNA is TGTGCCAGCAGCAGTAACTATGGCTACACCTTC.

This clone was detected once. The chain employs TRBV2 and TRBJ2-1; D remains ambiguous. The V and J ends lost 4 bases and 0 bases respectively, with 10 bases between them. The CDR3 runs to 15 residues. In germline, CDR1 is SNHLY, CDR2 FYNNEI. The CDR3 protein is CASSVRRGSYNEQFF. In DNA form, the CDR3 reads TGTGCCAGCAGTGTTAGGCGCGGCTCCTACAATGAGCAGTTCTTC.

This clone was seen just once. The rearrangement joins TRBV5-4 to TRBJ1-3, with D perhaps matching TRBD1 (6 bases). The CDR3 spans 17 residues. V was shortened by 4 bases and J by 2 bases, with 19 bases between the two germline ends. Per the germline V gene, CDR1 is SGHNT and CDR2 is YYREEE (reference sequence). The CDR3 DNA follows: TGTGCCAGCAGCAGAGGGGGAGCGCTGGGGCCTGGAAACACCATATATTTT. This translates into CASSRGGALGPGNTIYF.

This clone was counted once. The chain carries TRBV5-1 and TRBJ2-3, with D perhaps matching TRBD1 or TRBD2 (6 bases each). Germline lookup yields CDR1 SGHRS and CDR2 YFSETQ. V lost 1 base to trimming and J lost 6 bases, with 24 bases between them. There are 18 residues in the CDR3. CDR3 residues: CASSLLGGRGSFSDTQYF. For the CDR3, the DNA is TGCGCCAGCAGCTTGTTGGGGGGCCGGGGGAGTTTTTCTGATACGCAGTATTTT.

The chain uses TRBV7-3 and TRBJ2-1, with 7 bases fitting TRBD2. The CDR3 sequence is 14 residues long. V gave up 5 bases and J gave up 2 bases; unmatched junction bases: 3. Per the germline V gene, CDR1 is SGHTA and CDR2 is FQGTGA. CDR3 amino acids: CASSRSGTYNEQFF. The CDR3 region has the DNA TGTGCCAGCAGCCGCAGCGGGACCTACAATGAGCAGTTCTTC.

A few counts support this clone. The CDR3 loop is CSVAEGGETQYF. In DNA form, the CDR3 reads TGCAGCGTTGCCGAGGGTGGTGAGACCCAGTACTTC. The chain combines TRBV29-1 with TRBJ2-5, with D possibly being TRBD2 (5 bases). Germline V gives CDR1 SQVTM, CDR2 ANQGSEA. The CDR3 is made up of 12 amino acids. V was cut by 4 bases and J by 5 bases, with 11 bases left in between. Full variable domain (outside the CDR3, taken from reference TRBV29-1 and TRBJ2-5): SAVISQKPSRDICQRGTSLTIQCQVDSQVTMMFWYRQQPGQSLTLIATANQGSEATYESGFVIDKFPISRPNLTFSTLTVSNMSPEDSSIYLCSVAEGGETQYFGPGTRLLVL.

The chain has TRBV10-3 and TRBJ2-7; D possibly uses TRBD1 or TRBD2 (7 bases each). Germline-derived CDR1 and CDR2 are ENHRY and SYGVKD. The CDR3 is made up of 15 amino acids. Trimming stripped 3 bases from V and 6 bases from J, with 18 bases between. The DNA for the CDR3 is TGTGCCATCAGTGAACCCAGCCAGGGGGGGGGCGAGCAGTACTTC. The encoded protein is CAISEPSQGGGEQYF.

The chain employs TRBV5-5 and TRBJ2-5, with D possibly matching TRBD2 (6 bases). There are 13 residues in the CDR3. CDR1 is SGHKS, CDR2 YYEKEE, per germline (reference sequence). The germline V and J ends were trimmed by 3 bases and 1 base, with 7 bases remaining between them. The CDR3 region has the DNA TGTGCCAGCAGCTCGGGACTCCAAGAGACCCAGTACTTC. Translation gives CASSSGLQETQYF. Looking up the rest from reference TRBV5-5 and TRBJ2-5 gives the full variable domain: DAGVTQSPTHLIKTRGQQVTLRCSPISGHKSVSWYQQVLGQGPQFIFQYYEKEERGRGNFPDRFSARQFPNYSSELNVNALLLGDSALYLCASSSGLQETQYFGPGTRLLVL.

This clone was detected once. The chain recombines TRBV7-3 with TRBJ1-1; D remains unclear. V lost 0 bases, J lost 4 bases, and 12 bases lay in between. Germline V gene sequence: CDR1 SGHTA, CDR2 FQGTGA. CDR3 length: 15 amino acids. CDR3 nucleotide sequence: TGTGCCAGCAGCTTAACGAGGGCGGTCGGCACTGAAGCTTTCTTT. Encoded protein: CASSLTRAVGTEAFF.

The chain joins TRBV5-6 to TRBJ2-3; weak D call: TRBD2 (5 bases). The V and J ends lost 3 bases and 0 bases respectively, with 20 bases between them. Germline loops: CDR1 SGHDT, CDR2 YYEEEE. CDR3 length: 18 amino acids. This CDR3 is CASSYNRGVSFSTDTQYF. CDR3 DNA: TGTGCCAGCAGCTACAATCGGGGAGTGTCCTTTAGCACAGATACGCAGTATTTT.

The V call is TRBV18, the J call TRBJ1-1, with D unresolved. Germline lookup yields CDR1 KGHSH and CDR2 LQKENI. There are 15 residues in the CDR3. V lost 0 bases and J 0 bases, leaving 8 bases between the germline ends. For the CDR3, the DNA is TGTGCCAGCTCACCACCGGGGAGGGTGAACACTGAAGCTTTCTTT. This gives the protein CASSPPGRVNTEAFF.

V gene TRBV28 combines with J gene TRBJ1-2; a possible D gene is TRBD1 (6 bases). The CDR3 runs to 15 residues. Germline V gene sequence: CDR1 MDHEN, CDR2 SYDVKM. The V end was cut by 6 bases, the J end by 5 bases, with 19 bases between. Here the CDR3 DNA reads TGTGCCAGCAGAGAAATCCCGGGGGCGCGATATGGCTACACCTTC. Its protein product is CASREIPGARYGYTF.

The V and J genes are TRBV28 and TRBJ2-7; TRBD1 or TRBD2 may be the D gene (6 bases each). This CDR3 contains 15 residues. V was shortened by 8 bases and J by 6 bases, with 23 bases between the two germline ends. The germline gives CDR1 MDHEN, CDR2 SYDVKM. The CDR3: CASGSWGASLFEQYF. CDR3 bases: TGTGCCAGCGGTAGTTGGGGGGCAAGTCTCTTCGAGCAGTACTTC.

The sample holds many counts of this clone. The V call is TRBV7-2, the J call TRBJ2-2; D uncertain. Germline V gene sequence: CDR1 SGHTA, CDR2 FQGNSA. This CDR3 is 13 amino acids long. V was clipped by 5 bases and J by 7 bases, with 11 bases between them. The CDR3 region is CASSQTDYGELFF. CDR3 DNA: TGTGCCAGCAGCCAAACGGATTACGGGGAGCTGTTTTTT.

V usage is TRBV25-1 and J usage is TRBJ1-6; 7 nucleotides agree with TRBD1. Germline lookup yields CDR1 MGHDK and CDR2 SYGVNS. After removal of 4 bases from V and 13 bases from J, the junction contained 10 bases not matched to a gene. The CDR3 is made up of 14 amino acids. The CDR3 DNA is TGTGCCAGCAGTGCAGGGACAGCCTTTTCTCCCCTCCACTTT. It specifies CASSAGTAFSPLHF.

CDR3 loop: CASSLQRGHSTDTQYF. As DNA, the CDR3 is TGTGCCAGCAGCCTCCAGCGGGGGCATTCCACAGATACGCAGTATTTT. V usage is TRBV14 and J usage is TRBJ2-3, with TRBD2 matching over 8 bases. Trimming removed 4 bases from V and 2 bases from J; junction bases left unmatched: 8. Germline CDR1 reads SGHDN; CDR2 reads FVKESK. The CDR3 covers 16 residues.

The chain combines TRBV5-1 with TRBJ1-3; 7 nucleotides line up with TRBD1. With V trimmed by 4 bases and J by 4 bases, 8 bases remained unmatched. The CDR3 extends over 15 amino acids. The germline gives CDR1 SGHRS, CDR2 YFSETQ. CDR3 amino acids: CASSLGTAGGNTIYF. In DNA form, the CDR3 reads TGCGCCAGCAGCCTTGGGACAGCTGGAGGAAACACCATATATTTT.

The gene calls are TRBV7-9 and TRBJ1-5; D gene uncertain. Germline values: CDR1 SEHNR, CDR2 FQNEAQ (reference sequence). CDR3 length: 13 residues. V lost 8 bases, J lost 1 base, and 9 bases lay in between. The CDR3 nucleotides are TGTGCCAGCGACCTTGGGAGCAATCAGCCCCAGCATTTT. It specifies CASDLGSNQPQHF.

V gene TRBV9 combines with J gene TRBJ2-7; tentative D call: TRBD1 (6 bases). Germline-derived CDR1 and CDR2 are SGDLS and YYNGEE. With 0 bases removed from V and 1 base from J, the gap between germline ends came to 8 bases. The CDR3 is made up of 14 amino acids. CDR3 nucleotides: TGTGCCAGCAGCGTAGTAGGGGGTTCCTACGAGCAGTACTTC. This encodes CASSVVGGSYEQYF.

A single count supports this clone. In nucleotides, the CDR3 is TGTGCCTGGAGTGTGGGCCAGGGGAATTCACCCCTCCACTTT. As protein: CAWSVGQGNSPLHF. The V call is TRBV30, the J call TRBJ1-6, with D maybe TRBD1 (6 bases). The germline gives CDR1 GTSNPN, CDR2 SVGIG (reference sequence). V shed 0 bases and J shed 7 bases, with 10 bases lying between them. CDR3 length: 14 residues.

The J gene is TRBJ2-3, the V gene TRBV11-2; perhaps TRBD2 as D (5 bases). CDR1 and CDR2 (germline): SGHAT, FQNNGV. V was cut by 1 base and J by 1 base, with 9 bases left in between. The CDR3 is 15 residues long. As DNA, the CDR3 is TGTGCCAGCAGCTTAGGAAGTAGCGGCACAGATACGCAGTATTTT. This gives the protein CASSLGSSGTDTQYF.

The chain employs TRBV7-3 and TRBJ2-2; TRBD2 aligns across 7 bases. Germline CDR1 and CDR2: SGHTA and FQGTGA. The CDR3 runs 15 residues. The J segment lost 7 bases and the V segment lost 5 bases, leaving 10 bases of the junction unmatched. CDR3 sequence: CASSRTSVDGGELFF. As DNA, the CDR3 is TGTGCCAGCAGCCGTACTAGCGTCGACGGCGGGGAGCTGTTTTTT.

V and J are TRBV11-2 and TRBJ2-5; 7 bases match TRBD2. Germline CDR1 and CDR2: SGHAT and FQNNGV. The CDR3 extends over 16 amino acids. V trimming: 5 bases; J trimming: 0 bases; junction bases outside the gene matches: 9. The CDR3 coding sequence is TGTGCCAGCAGCGGGGGGGTCCACCAAAACCAAGAGACCCAGTACTTC. This gives the protein CASSGGVHQNQETQYF.